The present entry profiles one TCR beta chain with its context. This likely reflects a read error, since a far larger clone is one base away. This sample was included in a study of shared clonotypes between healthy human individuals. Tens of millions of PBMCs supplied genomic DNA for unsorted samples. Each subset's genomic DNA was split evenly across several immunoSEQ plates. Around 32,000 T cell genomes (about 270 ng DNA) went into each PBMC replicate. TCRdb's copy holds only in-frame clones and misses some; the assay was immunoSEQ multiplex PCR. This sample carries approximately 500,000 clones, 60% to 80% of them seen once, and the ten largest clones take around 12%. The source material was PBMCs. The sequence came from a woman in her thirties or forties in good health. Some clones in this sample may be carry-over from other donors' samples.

The CDR3 bases are TGTGCCAGCAGCCTCTCGACTAGCGGGAGCTACGATGAGCAGTTCTTC. This codes for CASSLSTSGSYDEQFF. The rearrangement uses TRBV5-4 and TRBJ2-1; the match to TRBD2 covers 12 bases. Germline V lookup: CDR1 SGHNT, CDR2 YYREEE (reference sequence). The CDR3 consists of 16 residues.